Listed here is a single T cell receptor beta chain. What it recognizes is unknown. Only in-frame clones appear in the TCRdb table, and some are missing; sequencing was by immunoSEQ multiplex PCR. The sample has hundreds of thousands of clones, about four fifths seen once. This entry belongs to a study of cytotoxic CD8 clonotypes in ibrutinib-treated CLL. Overall study: Partial responses numbered roughly 25 and complete responses 2; after a median about 62 months, roughly 15 stayed remitted and roughly twelve progressed. Following treatment for a median roughly twelve months, range 6 to 36, response samples were then taken. Study results and caveats: At ibrutinib response, clonality increased, and at progression it declined back toward baseline. Relative to age-matched healthy donors, clonality at baseline was higher, and it tracked circulating CD8+ T-cell counts.

V trimming: 0 bases; J trimming: 0 bases; junction bases outside the gene matches: 3. Germline CDR1 reads SGDLS; CDR2 reads YYNGEE. CDR3 length: 16 amino acids. This sequence was found in a human donor with chronic lymphocytic leukemia. The material sequenced was PBMCs, taken after 12 months of ibrutinib treatment. The V call is TRBV9, the J call TRBJ2-7; 10 bases are a match to TRBD2. The CDR3 region has the DNA TGTGCCAGCAGCGTAGCGGGGACTAGCGCCTCCTACGAGCAGTACTTC. Its translation is CASSVAGTSASYEQYF.